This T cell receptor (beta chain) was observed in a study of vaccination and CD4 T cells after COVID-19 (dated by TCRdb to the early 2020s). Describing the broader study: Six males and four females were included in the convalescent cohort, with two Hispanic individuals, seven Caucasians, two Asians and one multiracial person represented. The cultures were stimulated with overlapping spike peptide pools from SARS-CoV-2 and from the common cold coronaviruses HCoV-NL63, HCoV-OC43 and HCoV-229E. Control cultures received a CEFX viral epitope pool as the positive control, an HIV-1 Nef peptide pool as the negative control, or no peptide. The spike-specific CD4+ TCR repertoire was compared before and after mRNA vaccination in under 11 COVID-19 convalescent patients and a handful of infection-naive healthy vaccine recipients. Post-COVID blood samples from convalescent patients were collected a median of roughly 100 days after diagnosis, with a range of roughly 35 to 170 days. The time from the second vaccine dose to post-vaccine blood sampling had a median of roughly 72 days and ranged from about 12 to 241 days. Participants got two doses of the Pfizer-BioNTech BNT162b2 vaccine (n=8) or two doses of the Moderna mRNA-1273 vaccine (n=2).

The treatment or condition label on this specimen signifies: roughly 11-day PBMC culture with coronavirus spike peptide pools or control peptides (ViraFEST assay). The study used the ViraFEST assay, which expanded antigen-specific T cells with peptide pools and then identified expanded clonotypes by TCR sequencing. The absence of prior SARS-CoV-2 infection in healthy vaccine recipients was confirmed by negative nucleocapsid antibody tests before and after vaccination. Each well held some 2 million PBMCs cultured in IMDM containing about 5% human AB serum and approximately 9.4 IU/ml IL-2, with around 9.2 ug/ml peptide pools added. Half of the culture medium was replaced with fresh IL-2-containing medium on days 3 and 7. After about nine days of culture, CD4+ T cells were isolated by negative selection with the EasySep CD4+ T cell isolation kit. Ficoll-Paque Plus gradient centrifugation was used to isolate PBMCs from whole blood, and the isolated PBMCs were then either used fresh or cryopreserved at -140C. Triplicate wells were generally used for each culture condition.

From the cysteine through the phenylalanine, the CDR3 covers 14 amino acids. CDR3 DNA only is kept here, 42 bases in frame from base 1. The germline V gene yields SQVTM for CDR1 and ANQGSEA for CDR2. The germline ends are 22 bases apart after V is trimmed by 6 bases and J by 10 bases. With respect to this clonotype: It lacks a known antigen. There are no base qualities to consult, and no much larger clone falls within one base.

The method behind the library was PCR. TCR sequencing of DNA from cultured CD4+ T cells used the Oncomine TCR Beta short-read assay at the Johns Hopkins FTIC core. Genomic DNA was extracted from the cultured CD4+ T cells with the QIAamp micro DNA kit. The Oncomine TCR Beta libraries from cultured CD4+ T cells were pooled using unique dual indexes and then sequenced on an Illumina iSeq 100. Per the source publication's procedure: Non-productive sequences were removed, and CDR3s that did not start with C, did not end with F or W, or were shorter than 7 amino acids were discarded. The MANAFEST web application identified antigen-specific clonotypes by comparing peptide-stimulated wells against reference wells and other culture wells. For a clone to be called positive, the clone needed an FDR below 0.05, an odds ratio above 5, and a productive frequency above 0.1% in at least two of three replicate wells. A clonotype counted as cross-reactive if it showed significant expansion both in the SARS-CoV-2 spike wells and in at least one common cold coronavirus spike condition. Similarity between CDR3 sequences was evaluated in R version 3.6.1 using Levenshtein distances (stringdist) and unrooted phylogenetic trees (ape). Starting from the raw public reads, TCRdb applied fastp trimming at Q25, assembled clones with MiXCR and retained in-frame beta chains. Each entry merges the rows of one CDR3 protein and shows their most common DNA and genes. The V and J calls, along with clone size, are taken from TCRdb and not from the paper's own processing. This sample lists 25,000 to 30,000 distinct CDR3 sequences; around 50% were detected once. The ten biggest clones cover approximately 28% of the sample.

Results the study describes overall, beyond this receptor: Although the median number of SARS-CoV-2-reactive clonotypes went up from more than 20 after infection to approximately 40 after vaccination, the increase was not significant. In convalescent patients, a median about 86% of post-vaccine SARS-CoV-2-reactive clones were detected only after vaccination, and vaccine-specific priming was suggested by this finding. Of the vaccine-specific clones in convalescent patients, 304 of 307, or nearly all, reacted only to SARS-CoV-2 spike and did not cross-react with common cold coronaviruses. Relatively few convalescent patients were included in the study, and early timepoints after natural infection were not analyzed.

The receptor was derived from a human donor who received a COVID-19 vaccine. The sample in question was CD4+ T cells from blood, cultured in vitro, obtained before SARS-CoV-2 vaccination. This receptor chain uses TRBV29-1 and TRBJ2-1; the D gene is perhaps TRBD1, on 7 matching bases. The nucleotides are TGCAGCGTAAGGGCAGGGGGGTGGGGTAGGGAGCAGTTCTTC. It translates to CSVRAGGWGREQFF.